This T cell receptor beta chain was sequenced for a study of T cells in tuberculosis (dated by TCRdb to the late 2010s). Describing the broader study: The study combined CD1B tetramers and high-throughput TCR immunosequencing to characterize T cells specific for the mycobacterial lipid antigen glucose monomycolate (GMM). IGRA-negative adolescents, IGRA-positive adolescents with latent tuberculosis and adults with active tuberculosis, nine to ten per group, were compared in a South African clinical cohort.

The immunoSEQ multiplex PCR assay was used to generate TCR libraries, with TCR-beta and/or TCR-alpha/delta assays applied to each sample. Amplified TCR libraries were sequenced on the Illumina high-throughput platform. The study's processing was this. Clustering and dimensionality reduction relied on pairwise TCRdist distances among GMM-specific receptors from T cells that were either sorted ex vivo or expanded in vitro. The score assigned to each clinical repertoire was mean NN-distance, meaning the average TCRdist to the nearest 10% of tetramer-positive reference sequences. GEM TCR motif frequency was calculated as the fraction of unique TCRs that matched known GEM sequences by V/J usage and CDR3 length. Active tuberculosis was classified by linear discriminant analysis with leave-one-out cross-validation, implemented in scikit-learn. Entries here come from immuneACCESS through TCRdb and include only in-frame sequences with V and J called. Some clones fail to appear in such tables; in the studies checked, an unresolved V gene covers under half of the shortfall, and the cause of the remainder is unknown. That table furnishes V, J and clone size, whereas the DNA furnished D and trimming. The sample records about 33,000 clones, less than 95% of which are singletons. In total, the top ten clones hold around 7.7% of the sample.

The paper as a whole reports these results and caveats: A classifier using the diverse GMM-specific repertoire reached 85% to 90% accuracy (AUROC 0.8 to 0.95), compared with 70% accuracy using GEM motif frequencies. The smaller NN-distances were partly driven by shorter CDR3-alpha lengths in active tuberculosis patients, and the difference for TCR-beta did not reach statistical significance. Compared with IGRA-negative controls, TCR-alpha repertoires from active tuberculosis had smaller mean NN-distances to GMM-specific TCRs, which suggests that these TCRs underwent clonal expansion. Clinical samples were selected based on which cryopreserved specimens were available, and the active tuberculosis cases were adults whereas the controls were adolescents.

After removal of 5 bases from V and 5 bases from J, the junction retains 9 bases not matched to a gene. The CDR3 contains 14 residues, cysteine and phenylalanine counted. The retained sequence is limited to the CDR3, 42 bases, with the frame set at the first base. According to the germline V gene (reference sequence), CDR1 reads SEHNR and CDR2 reads FQNEAQ. At study entry, adolescents were screened for latent tuberculosis infection by tuberculin skin test and QuantiFERON-TB GOLD In-Tube IGRA. Immunosequencing was performed on unsorted cryopreserved PBMC and covered about 110,000 T cells per clinical donor on average. Eleven high schools in the Worcester region of the Western Cape, South Africa, served as enrollment sites for adolescents aged 12 to 18 years. About 10 M. tuberculosis-infected adolescents and around ten uninfected adolescents were selected, with the two groups matched for age and sex. Adolescent PBMC were isolated from freshly drawn heparinized blood by density centrifugation and cryopreserved.

This clone was detected only once. Its antigen has not been determined. Qualities for individual bases were not recorded, and no much larger clone is one base off. The receptor was derived from a donor under 30 with latent tuberculosis or without tuberculosis infection. Some clones in this sample may be carry-over from other donors' samples. Sequenced: PBMCs. The chain couples TRBV7-9 to TRBJ2-7; 7 nucleotides in the junction match TRBD1. The DNA is as follows: TGTGCCAGCAGCCCCCCCGACAGGGCCCACGAGCAGTACTTC. This gives the protein CASSPPDRAHEQYF.